This T cell receptor (beta chain) was sequenced for a study of beta chain features in type 1 diabetes. Looked up from germline, CDR1 is MGHDK and CDR2 is SYGVNS. The CDR3 runs 13 residues. V gave up 4 bases and J gave up 8 bases; unmatched junction bases: 6. The study reverse transcribed the entire isolated RNA, so it sequenced expressed TCRB transcripts. Profiling relied on immunoSEQ multiplex PCR, and the TCRdb table lists in-frame clones only, not all of them. In the table there are 360,000 or so clones, 20% of which are singletons. This clone was observed a few times. The sample was naive CD4+ T cells from blood. This sequence originates from a woman younger than 30 in good health. The gene calls are TRBV25-1 and TRBJ1-2, with 8 nucleotides matching TRBD1. CDR3 coding DNA: TGTGCCAGCAGTGCTGGGACAGGATGGGGCTACACCTTC. Translation: CASSAGTGWGYTF.